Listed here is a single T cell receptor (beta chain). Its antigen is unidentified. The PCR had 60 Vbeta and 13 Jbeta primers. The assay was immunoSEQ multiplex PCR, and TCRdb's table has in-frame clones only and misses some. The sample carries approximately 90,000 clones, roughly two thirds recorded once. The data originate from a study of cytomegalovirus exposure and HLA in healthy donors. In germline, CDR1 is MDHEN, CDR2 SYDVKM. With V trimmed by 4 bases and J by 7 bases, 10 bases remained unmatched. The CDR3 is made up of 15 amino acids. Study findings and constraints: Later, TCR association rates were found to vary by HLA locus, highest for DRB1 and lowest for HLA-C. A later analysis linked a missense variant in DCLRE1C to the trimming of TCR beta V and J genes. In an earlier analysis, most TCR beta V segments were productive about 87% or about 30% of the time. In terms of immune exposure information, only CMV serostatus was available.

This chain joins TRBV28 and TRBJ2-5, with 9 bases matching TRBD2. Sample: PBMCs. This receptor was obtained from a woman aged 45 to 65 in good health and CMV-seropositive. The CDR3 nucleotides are TGTGCCAGCAGTTACCAAGCGGGAGGTACTTGGACCCAGTACTTC. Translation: CASSYQAGGTWTQYF.